The 8 T cell receptor beta chains given below trace back to one sample, sequenced in a study of OX40 agonist ivuxolimab in advanced cancers. Receptor libraries were prepared by the immunoSEQ multiplex PCR assay. Held by TCRdb, this immuneACCESS table contains in-frame sequences only and omits some clones. Under half of the omission traces to an unresolved V gene where checked; the cause of the rest is unknown. The sample table lists about 69,000 clones, about 90% of them with a count of one. Together, the top ten hold about 2.7% of the sample. The material sequenced was CD4+ or CD8+ T cells sorted from blood, taken in a trial of the OX40 agonist ivuxolimab. These TCRs come from an adult with an advanced solid tumor such as melanoma, head and neck, liver or kidney cancer.

This clone was observed once. The chain has TRBV5-1 and TRBJ1-1, with 7 nucleotides matching TRBD1. The V gene's germline CDR1 is SGHRS and CDR2 YFSETQ. The CDR3 spans 15 residues. V lost 5 bases, J lost 0 bases, and 7 bases stayed unmatched. CDR3 nucleotide sequence: TGCGCCAGCAGGCAAAACAGGGGCGTGAACACTGAAGCTTTCTTT. Its protein product is CASRQNRGVNTEAFF.

CDR3 nucleotide sequence: TGTGCCAGCAGTTACCGTGACAGTCGAAATGGCTACACCTTC. Protein product: CASSYRDSRNGYTF. This chain joins TRBV6-6 and TRBJ1-2; D is possibly TRBD1 (5 bases). Germline V gene lookup returns CDR1 MNHNY and CDR2 SVGAGI (reference sequence). The CDR3 length is 14 residues. V dropped 2 bases and J dropped 6 bases, with 13 bases sitting between them.

This clone was picked up one time. This chain links TRBV14 with TRBJ1-4, with D hard to call. The CDR3 is 15 amino acids. The V end was cut by 0 bases, the J end by 5 bases, with 10 bases between. The germline V gene has CDR1 SGHDN and CDR2 FVKESK. The CDR3 region has the DNA TGTGCCAGCAGCCAAGATCGTCAGTTAAATGAAAAACTGTTTTTT. Amino acid sequence: CASSQDRQLNEKLFF.

The V and J genes are TRBV10-1 and TRBJ2-7, with D possibly TRBD1 on 5 matching bases. CDR1 WNHNN and CDR2 SYGVQD come from the germline V gene (reference sequence). This CDR3 comprises 15 residues. V was pared by 3 bases and J by 2 bases, with 14 bases between. The CDR3 nucleotides are TGCGCCAGCAGTGATGCAGGGAAGGGAACCTACGAGCAGTACTTC. Translated: CASSDAGKGTYEQYF.

This clone was seen more than once but under ten times. The chain links TRBV11-2 to TRBJ2-5; D tentatively reads TRBD1 or TRBD2 (5 bases each). Germline CDR1 and CDR2: SGHAT and FQNNGV. Trimming left V 7 bases short and J 1 base short, with 16 bases between. The CDR3 runs to 15 residues. The CDR3 coding sequence is TGTGCCAGCACCCTATGGTACGGGACCCAAGAGACCCAGTACTTC. Translation gives CASTLWYGTQETQYF. The full variable domain, in which reference TRBV11-2 and TRBJ2-5 provide the parts outside the CDR3, is EAGVAQSPRYKIIEKRQSVAFWCNPISGHATLYWYQQILGQGPKLLIQFQNNGVVDDSQLPKDRFSAERLKGVDSTLKIQPAKLEDSAVYLCASTLWYGTQETQYFGPGTRLLVL.

The V call is TRBV28, the J call TRBJ2-2, with 9 bases identical to TRBD2. The CDR3 is 15 residues long. Trimming at V came to 6 bases and at J to 5 bases, leaving 7 bases not matched to a gene. The germline gives CDR1 MDHEN, CDR2 SYDVKM. The chain's CDR3 is CASSLAGVRTGELFF. The CDR3 coding sequence is TGTGCCAGCAGCTTAGCGGGAGTGCGGACCGGGGAGCTGTTTTTT.

The rearrangement uses TRBV11-3 and TRBJ2-1; D is undetermined. The CDR3 length is 14 residues. V lost 0 bases and J 6 bases, leaving 9 bases between the germline ends. Germline lookup yields CDR1 SGHNT and CDR2 YENEEA. As DNA, the CDR3 is TGTGCCAGCAGCTTAGATAATATCGTCAATGAGCAGTTCTTC. Its translation: CASSLDNIVNEQFF.

The chain carries TRBV30 and TRBJ2-7, with D possibly matching TRBD2 (5 bases). The CDR3 runs to 12 residues. The ends were cut back, 5 bases at V and 2 bases at J, with 10 bases in the middle. Germline assignment: CDR1 GTSNPN and CDR2 SVGIG (reference sequence). CDR3 region: CAWEGRTYEQYF. The CDR3 bases are TGTGCCTGGGAGGGCAGGACCTACGAGCAGTACTTC.